This T cell receptor beta chain was recovered during a study of blood T cell repertoires in COVID-19. Study background: The United States, Italy and Spain were the sources of the acute and convalescent COVID-19 samples. Sources were T cells, B-cell-depleted T cells, or PBMCs; the material itself was cDNA or gDNA.

Germline V gives CDR1 MDHEN, CDR2 SYDVKM. V was trimmed by 6 bases and J by 9 bases, leaving 18 bases between them. The CDR3 spans 14 residues. In the original workflow: Estimated nucleated cell counts came from reference gene primer amplification. Clones were read by immunoSEQ multiplex PCR, and TCRdb kept only the in-frame ones, dropping some. From that table come the V and J calls and clone size; the DNA was used to work out D and trimming. This table has some 59,000 clones, roughly four fifths appearing once. This receptor was identified in a woman aged 55 to 70 with acute or convalescent COVID-19. The gene calls are TRBV28 and TRBJ2-4; possibly TRBD2 for D (6 bases). Material: peripheral blood. Here the CDR3 DNA reads TGTGCCAGCAGGCAGGGCTGGAGGGACGGCATTCAGTACTTC. It codes for CASRQGWRDGIQYF.